A selection of T cell receptor beta chains follows, all from one sample in a study of beta chain features in type 1 diabetes. The data were produced by immunoSEQ multiplex PCR, yet TCRdb's version contains in-frame clones alone and is incomplete. This sample has about 620,000 clones, with about 14% found just once. The sample was naive CD4+ T cells from blood. Receptors were obtained from a man aged 18 to 29 in good health. The CDR3 runs from the conserved cysteine through the conserved F or W. Fields, in order: V gene, D gene, J gene, clone size, CDR3 DNA, CDR3 protein. D genes are given only for firm matches. A row's size may be missing; if present it is once, few, many or a size class.

TRBV13	NA	TRBJ2-3	few	TGTGCCAGCAGCTTAAGGCCATCGGGAAGAAAAGATACGCAGTATTTT	CASSLRPSGRKDTQYF
TRBV5-1	NA	TRBJ2-6	few	TGCGCCAGCAGCATGGGACGGACCGCCGGGGCCAACGTCCTGACTTTC	CASSMGRTAGANVLTF
TRBV7-2	NA	TRBJ2-7	few	TGTGCCAGCAGCCGCGACATCTACGAGCAGTACTTC	CASSRDIYEQYF
TRBV29-1	NA	TRBJ2-1	NA	TGCAGCGTTACCGGGACGGACTCCTACAATGAGCAGTTCTTC	CSVTGTDSYNEQFF
TRBV15	NA	TRBJ1-1	NA	TGTGCCACCAGCAGAGGTGTGGGGGGCAACACTGAAGCTTTCTTT	CATSRGVGGNTEAFF
TRBV5-1	NA	TRBJ2-5	NA	TGCGCCAGCAGCTGGGGCATAGATTCCCAAGAGACCCAGTACTTC	CASSWGIDSQETQYF
TRBV9	NA	TRBJ1-4	NA	TGTGCCAGCAGCGTAGGTGGGGCTAATGAAAAACTGTTTTTT	CASSVGGANEKLFF
TRBV29-1	NA	TRBJ2-1	few	TGCAGCCAAGATATCGGAGGGGTGCAGTTCTTC	CSQDIGGVQFF
TRBV7-9	TRBD1	TRBJ2-3	NA	TGTGCCAGCAGCTACTTATTGACAGGGTGGAGCACAGATACGCAGTATTTT	CASSYLLTGWSTDTQYF
TRBV5-4	NA	TRBJ1-1	NA	TGTGCCAGCAGCTTGGGCGGGGCAGTAGGCAGAGTGAACACTGAAGCTTTCTTT	CASSLGGAVGRVNTEAFF
TRBV28	NA	TRBJ1-6	few	TGTGCCAGCAGTCCGCCGAGGGACGATTCGACCCTCCACTTT	CASSPPRDDSTLHF
TRBV2	NA	TRBJ1-1	NA	TGTGCCAGCAACAGTTATATGAACACTGAAGCTTTCTTT	CASNSYMNTEAFF
TRBV11-1	TRBD1	TRBJ2-6	NA	TGTGCCAGCAGCTTAGCCCCCGGACAGGCCTTCTCTGGGGCCAACGTCCTGACTTTC	CASSLAPGQAFSGANVLTF
TRBV4-1	TRBD1	TRBJ1-5	few	TGCGCCAGCAGCCAAGAGGGGACAGGGAGGGGTCAGCCCCAGCATTTT	CASSQEGTGRGQPQHF
TRBV19	TRBD1	TRBJ1-2	NA	TGTGCCAGTAGTATGGGGACAGCTACCAACCTGTATGGCTACACCTTC	CASSMGTATNLYGYTF
TRBV7-2	TRBD2	TRBJ2-3	few	TGTGCCAGCAGCCCCGCGGGACTAGCGGGAGGCATAGATACGCAGTATTTT	CASSPAGLAGGIDTQYF
TRBV28	TRBD1	TRBJ1-6	few	TGTGCCAGCAGTCAGGGGGCCGATTCACCCCTCCACTTT	CASSQGADSPLHF
TRBV10-3	NA	TRBJ1-2	few	TGTGCCATCAGTGGGGTCAGGGAGGGGACTGATGGCTACACCTTC	CAISGVREGTDGYTF